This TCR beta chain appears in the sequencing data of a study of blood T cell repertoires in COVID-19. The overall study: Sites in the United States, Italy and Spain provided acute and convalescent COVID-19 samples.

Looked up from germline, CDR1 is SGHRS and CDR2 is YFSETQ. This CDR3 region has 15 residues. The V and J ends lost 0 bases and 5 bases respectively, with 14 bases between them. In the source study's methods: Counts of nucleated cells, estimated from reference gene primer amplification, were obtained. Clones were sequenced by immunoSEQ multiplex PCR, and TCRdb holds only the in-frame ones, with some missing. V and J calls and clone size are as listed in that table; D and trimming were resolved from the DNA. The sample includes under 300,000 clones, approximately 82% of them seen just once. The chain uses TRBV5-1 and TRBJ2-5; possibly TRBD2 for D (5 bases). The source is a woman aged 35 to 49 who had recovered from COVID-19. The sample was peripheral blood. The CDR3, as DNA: TGCGCCAGCAGCTTGGCCCCGGGGATGGGTGAGACCCAGTACTTC. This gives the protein CASSLAPGMGETQYF. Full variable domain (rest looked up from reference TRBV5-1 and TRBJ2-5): KAGVTQTPRYLIKTRGQQVTLSCSPISGHRSVSWYQQTPGQGLQFLFEYFSETQRNKGNFPGRFSGRQFSNSRSEMNVSTLELGDSALYLCASSLAPGMGETQYFGPGTRLLVL.